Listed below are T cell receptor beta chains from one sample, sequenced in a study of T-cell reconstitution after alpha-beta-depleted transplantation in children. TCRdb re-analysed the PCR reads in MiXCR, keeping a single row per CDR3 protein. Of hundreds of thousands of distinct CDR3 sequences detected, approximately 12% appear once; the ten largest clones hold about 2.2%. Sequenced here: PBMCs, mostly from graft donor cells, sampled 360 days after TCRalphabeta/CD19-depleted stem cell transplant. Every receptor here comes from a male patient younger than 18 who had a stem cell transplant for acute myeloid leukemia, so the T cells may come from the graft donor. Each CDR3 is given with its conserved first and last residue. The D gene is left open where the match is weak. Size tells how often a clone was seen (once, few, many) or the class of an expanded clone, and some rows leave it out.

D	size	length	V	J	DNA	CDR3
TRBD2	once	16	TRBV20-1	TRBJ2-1	TGCAGTGCCCTCCCGGGCGGGAGGCCCTCGTTGGATGAGCAGTTCTTC	CSALPGGRPSLDEQFF
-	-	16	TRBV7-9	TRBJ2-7	TGTGCCAGCAGCTTACATCCGGGGGGCCTCTCCTACGAGCAGTACTTC	CASSLHPGGLSYEQYF
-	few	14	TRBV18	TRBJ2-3	TGTGCCAGCTCACCACCCGGATACACAGATACGCAGTATTTT	CASSPPGYTDTQYF
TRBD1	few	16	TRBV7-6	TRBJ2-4	TGTGCCAGCAGCTTGTCTAGCCGGGACAGGGGGGACATTCAGTACTTC	CASSLSSRDRGDIQYF
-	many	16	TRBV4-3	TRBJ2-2	TGCGCCAGCAGCCAAGAAATACCCAGTTACACCGGGGAGCTGTTTTTT	CASSQEIPSYTGELFF
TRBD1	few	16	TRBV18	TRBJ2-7	TGTGCCAGCTCACCGGTAAACACAGGGGTAACCTACGAGCAGTACTTC	CASSPVNTGVTYEQYF
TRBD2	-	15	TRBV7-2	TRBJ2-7	TGTGCCAGCAGCAACGAACTAGCGGGGGTCTACGAGCAGTACTTC	CASSNELAGVYEQYF
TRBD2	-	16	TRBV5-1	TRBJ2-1	TGCGCCAGCAGCCCTAACGGACTAGCGGGAGTCCATGAGCAGTTCTTC	CASSPNGLAGVHEQFF
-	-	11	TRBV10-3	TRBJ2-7	TGTGCCATCAGGGCAAATTACGAGCAGTACTTC	CAIRANYEQYF
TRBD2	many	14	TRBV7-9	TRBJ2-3	TGTGCCAGCAGCTTCCTAGCGGTCACAGATACGCAGTATTTT	CASSFLAVTDTQYF
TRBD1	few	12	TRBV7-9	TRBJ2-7	TGTGCCAGCAGCGGCAGGGGGAGCGAGCAGTACTTC	CASSGRGSEQYF
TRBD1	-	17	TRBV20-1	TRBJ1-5	TGCAGTGCTCCGCAATGGACAGGGGACCTCCTCAATCAGCCCCAGCATTTT	CSAPQWTGDLLNQPQHF
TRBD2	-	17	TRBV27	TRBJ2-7	TGTGCCAGCAGTCCATATCCTAGCGGGAGCCCCCCCTACGAGCAGTACTTC	CASSPYPSGSPPYEQYF
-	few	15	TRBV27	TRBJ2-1	TGTGCCAGCTCCCCACTAAGTAAGGGGCACAATGAGCAGTTCTTC	CASSPLSKGHNEQFF
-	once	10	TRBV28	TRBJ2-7	TGTGCCAGCAGTCGCTTGGAGCGGTACTTC	CASSRLERYF
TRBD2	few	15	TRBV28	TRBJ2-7	TGTGCCAGCAGTTTGGGCGGGAGGACCCACTACGAGCAGTACTTC	CASSLGGRTHYEQYF
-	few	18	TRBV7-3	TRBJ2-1	TGTGCCAGCAGCTCCTCACCACTAGCTTCAGGGTTCAACAATGAGCAGTTCTTC	CASSSSPLASGFNNEQFF
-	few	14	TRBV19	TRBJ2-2	TGTGCCAGTAGTATAGTAGCTAGCACCGGGGAGCTGTTTTTT	CASSIVASTGELFF
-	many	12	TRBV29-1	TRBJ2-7	TGCAGCGTTGCGGCGGTTAACTACGAGCAGTACTTC	CSVAAVNYEQYF
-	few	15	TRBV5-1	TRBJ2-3	TGCGCCAGCAGCTTGGTCTTAGCGGACACAGATACGCAGTATTTT	CASSLVLADTDTQYF
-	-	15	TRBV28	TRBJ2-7	TGTGCCAGCAGTTTATGCGCCGACAGCTCCTACGAGCAGTACTTC	CASSLCADSSYEQYF
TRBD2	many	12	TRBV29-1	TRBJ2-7	TGCAGCGCCGGGACTAGCGTCCACGAGCAGTACTTC	CSAGTSVHEQYF
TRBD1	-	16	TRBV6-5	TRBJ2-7	TGTGCCAGCAGTTACGGCCCCACGGGACAGTTGTACGAGCAGTACTTC	CASSYGPTGQLYEQYF
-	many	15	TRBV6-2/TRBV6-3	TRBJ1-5	TGTGCCAGCAGTGGTCAGGGGTTGAGCAATCAGCCCCAGCATTTT	CASSGQGLSNQPQHF
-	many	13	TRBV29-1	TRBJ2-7	TGCAGCGCCCTTTGGGGTACAGGATACGAGCAGTACTTC	CSALWGTGYEQYF
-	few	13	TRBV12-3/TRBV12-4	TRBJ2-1	TGTGCCAGCAGTTCAACTAGGGACAATGAGCAGTTCTTC	CASSSTRDNEQFF
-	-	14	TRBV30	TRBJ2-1	TGTGCCTGGAGTGGAGACATAAGGAACAGTGAGCAGTTCTTC	CAWSGDIRNSEQFF